The clone carrying this T cell receptor (beta chain) was detected ten times or more. The sample is drawn from a study of early T cells in non-severe SARS-CoV-2 infection. As for the study in general: Bulk RNA isolated from unsorted whole blood underwent sequencing; chains were not paired.

V was trimmed by 0 bases and J by 5 bases, leaving 13 bases between them. The CDR3 extends over 15 amino acids. Germline CDR1 reads DFQATT; CDR2 reads SNEGSKA (reference sequence). cDNA molecules, individually, were tagged with unique molecular identifiers. Via MiXCR, TCRdb re-called the 5' RACE reads, giving one row per CDR3 protein. The sample has 100,000 to 130,000 distinct CDR3 sequences, roughly an eighth seen once. Sequencing was carried out using whole blood. V usage is TRBV20-1 and J usage is TRBJ1-4; the D is unclear. The receptor was derived from an adult who was a healthcare worker with PCR-confirmed SARS-CoV-2 infection or an uninfected control (not recorded which). The CDR3 bases are TGCAGTGCTAGAGATTTATCGGAAAGAAATGAAAAACTGTTTTTT. As protein: CSARDLSERNEKLFF.